This T cell receptor beta chain was sequenced in a study of OX40 agonist ivuxolimab in advanced cancers. As for the study in general: An agonistic anti-OX40 (CD134) antibody, ivuxolimab, was used to treat the patients. Of the patients, three showed partial responses, one with hepatocellular carcinoma and two with cutaneous melanoma.

Clones were sequenced by immunoSEQ multiplex PCR, and TCRdb holds only the in-frame ones, with some missing. The sample has tens of thousands of clones, approximately 85% seen once. This receptor was identified in an adult with an advanced solid tumor such as melanoma, head and neck, liver or kidney cancer. Here the sequenced sample was CD4+ or CD8+ T cells sorted from blood, taken in a trial of the OX40 agonist ivuxolimab.

CDR3 bases: TGTGCCAGCAGTTCCGGGACAGGGGCGAGTTCACCCCTCCACTTT. It is translated as CASSSGTGASSPLHF. V gene TRBV6-5 combines with J gene TRBJ1-6, with TRBD1 matching over 10 bases. The CDR3 covers 15 residues. Germline loops: CDR1 MNHEY, CDR2 SVGAGI. J lost 9 bases, V lost 4 bases, and 6 bases had no gene match.